This entry features one T cell receptor (beta chain) sequence. Its antigen remains unknown. This entry belongs to a study of T cell responses to AZD1222 COVID-19 vaccine. Findings of the study overall: Donors skewed white British and female; clonal diversity was possibly underestimated. Dominant CD4 TCR responses targeted spike regions 160-218 and 743-854. With two AZD1222 doses given, Spike-specific TCR breadth and depth both rose.

The method was immunoSEQ multiplex PCR; TCRdb's version includes in-frame clones alone and lacks a portion of them. The sample has some 130,000 clones; 80% to 90% are singletons. This CDR3 has 12 residues. V was trimmed by 7 bases and J by 7 bases, leaving 11 bases between them. Germline V lookup: CDR1 MNHEY, CDR2 SVGAGI. The receptor's source is an adult in good health. The J gene is TRBJ1-5, the V gene TRBV6-5; D remains unclear. The source material was peripheral blood, sampled on day 0 of AZD1222 vaccination. CDR3 in DNA: TGTGCCAGCACCACGGGGAGACAGCCCCAGCATTTT. It yields the protein CASTTGRQPQHF.